The present T cell receptor (beta chain) was sequenced within a study of blood T cell repertoires in COVID-19. Measured with immunoSEQ multiplex PCR; TCRdb has only the in-frame clones, and not every one. This sample yields about 170,000 clones, of which about 83% are seen a single time; 3.6% belongs to the top ten. V was cut by 0 bases and J by 6 bases, with 8 bases left in between. From germline, CDR1 is SGHNT and CDR2 YENEEA. CDR3 size: 13 residues. The sequenced sample consisted of PBMCs or T cells enriched from blood (not recorded which). This receptor was obtained from a woman between 45 and 65 years old in a cohort exposed to, infected with or recovered from COVID-19 (not recorded which). The V and J genes are TRBV11-3 and TRBJ1-1; no clear D. The CDR3 here is CASSLETQAEAFF. The CDR3 DNA follows: TGTGCCAGCAGCTTAGAAACCCAGGCTGAAGCTTTCTTT.